This T cell receptor (beta chain) is drawn from a study of blood T cell repertoires in COVID-19. About the research overall: Some COVID-19 samples were acute and others convalescent; all came from the United States, Italy and Spain. The cDNA or gDNA used as material had been derived from T cells, B-cell-depleted T cells, or PBMCs.

V lost 0 bases to trimming and J lost 5 bases; unmatched junction nucleotides: 12. CDR1 and CDR2 from the germline V gene are LNHNV and YYDKDF (reference sequence). The CDR3 totals 17 residues. Authors' analysis steps: How many nucleated cells were present was estimated from reference gene primer amplification. Method: immunoSEQ multiplex PCR; TCRdb's copy keeps in-frame clones and lacks some. Clone size and V and J calls were adopted from that table, with D and trimming inferred from the DNA. This table holds around 140,000 clones, around 73% found once. V gene TRBV15 combines with J gene TRBJ2-5, with TRBD2 identical over 7 bases. This clonotype was sampled from a woman aged 45-59 years with active or convalescent COVID-19. The sample was peripheral blood. The CDR3 bases are TGTGCCACCAGCAGAGATTTGGGCGGGAGTTCCGGCGAGACCCAGTACTTC. Its translation is CATSRDLGGSSGETQYF.